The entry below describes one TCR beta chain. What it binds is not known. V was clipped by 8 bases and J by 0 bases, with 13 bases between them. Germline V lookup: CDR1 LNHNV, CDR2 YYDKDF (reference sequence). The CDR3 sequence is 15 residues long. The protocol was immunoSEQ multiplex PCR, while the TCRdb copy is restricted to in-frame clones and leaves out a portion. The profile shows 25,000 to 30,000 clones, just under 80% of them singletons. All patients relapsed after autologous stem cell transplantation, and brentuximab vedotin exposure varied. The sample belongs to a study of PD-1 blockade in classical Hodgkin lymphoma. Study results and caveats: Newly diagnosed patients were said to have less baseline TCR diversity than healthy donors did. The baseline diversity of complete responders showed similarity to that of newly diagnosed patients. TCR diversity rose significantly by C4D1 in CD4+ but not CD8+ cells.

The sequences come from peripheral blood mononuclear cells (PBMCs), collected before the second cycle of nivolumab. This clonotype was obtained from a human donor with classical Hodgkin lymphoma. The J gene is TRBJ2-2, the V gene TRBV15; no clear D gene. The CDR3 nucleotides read TGTGCCACCCGTCTGGGCGCGGCGAACACCGGGGAGCTGTTTTTT. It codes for CATRLGAANTGELFF.